This TCR beta chain was observed in a study of shared clonotypes between healthy human individuals (dated by TCRdb to between 2020 and 2021). A note on the overall study: The cohort comprised a couple of women and a few men aged 18 to 49 years. Per donor, three plates each were used for CD4 naive and CD4 memory, two for CD8 naive, and one for CD8 memory. Blood TCR repertoires of a handful of healthy adults were deeply sequenced to estimate repertoire size and the extent of clonotype sharing between individuals. Different laboratories and diverse techniques were used to prepare libraries and sequence TCR repertoires, to increase sequencing depth and limit assay-specific biases. Leukapheresis yielded between about 0.9 and 9.5 billion PBMCs per donor. Summary of the overall study and its limitations: Across a handful of donors, about 5% of naive CD4, around 3.3% of naive CD8, 2.3% of memory CD4, and around 0.4% of memory CD8 clonotypes were shared. Sampling was limited to blood, and TCR repertoires in tissue likely differ from TCR repertoires in blood. Higher generation probabilities were observed for clonotypes shared by all four sorted-subset donors than for non-shared clonotypes. Naive subsets generally had larger estimated clonotype richness than memory subsets. Rarefaction of sorted-subset datasets indicated incomplete sequencing despite the large sequencing depth. Based on pairwise subsampling, the degree of clonotype sharing among donors was expected to be affected by sequencing depth. Because the study included only a small number of donors, the genetic and exposure-history diversity represented was limited.

A word on this clone: Its cognate antigen has yet to be identified. No base quality values were provided; no much bigger clone lies one nucleotide off.

Via the germline V gene (reference sequence), CDR1 is LNHDA and CDR2 SQIVND. Spanning cysteine to phenylalanine, the CDR3 consists of 14 amino acids. The DNA shown is the 42-base CDR3, in frame from base 1. Trimming costs V 5 bases and J 4 bases, and their ends lie 12 bases apart. The donors were healthy, HIV-negative adults with no recently reported acute infections or vaccinations. Every donor was a Caucasian adult residing in Nashville, Tennessee, USA. Magnetic negative selection was used to enrich CD4+ T cells, after which naive cells were positively selected on CD45RA and the negative fraction became the memory subset. After blood collection by leukapheresis, PBMCs were isolated using Ficoll-Histopaque density gradient centrifugation and then cryopreserved in the vapor phase of liquid nitrogen. Analytical flow cytometry was used to check the purity and quantity of each magnetically sorted T cell population. Genomic DNA was isolated from every sorted fraction and measured by UV absorbance on a Nanodrop 2000c.

TCR CDR3 regions were amplified from genomic DNA by multiplex PCR using the deep immunoSEQ assay. Extracted genomic DNA from each cell subset was distributed evenly across all wells of several immunoSEQ 96-well plates, and each plate was treated as a replicate. For sorted subsets, 200 to 250 ng of genomic DNA, equivalent to 25,000 to 30,000 T cell genomes, went into each replicate PCR. Purified libraries were quantified with a Qubit 3.0 fluorometer, sized on a Bioanalyzer 2100, and re-quantified with the KAPA Library Quantification kit. A separate single-read 150-cycle Illumina NextSeq 550 flow cell was used to sequence each immunoSEQ 96-well plate. The source study handled its data this way. The immunoSEQ output contained only junctional sequences without quality scores, so filtering could not match that applied to full-length reads. To assign V/J genes and CDR3, sequences were annotated using PyIR, a Python wrapper for IgBLAST v1.9, with IMGT germline references. Reads with weak V/J assignments (E-value above 1e-6), missing CDR3, stop codons, out-of-frame junctions, or ambiguous translated residues were removed. V3J clonotypes were defined by identical inferred V gene, J gene, and CDR3 amino acid sequence. The percentage overlap between two repertoires was calculated by dividing the number of shared unique clonotypes by the size of the smaller repertoire. RTK rarefaction, the Chao1 estimator, and Recon v2.1 estimates of unobserved clonotypes were used to assess repertoire richness. For all TCRbeta clonotypes obtained by the gDNA method from a few donors, generation probabilities were computed with OLGA. As stored in TCRdb, this immuneACCESS dataset retains in-frame rearrangements with V and J assigned. A fraction of the clones does not appear; measured against another copy, unresolved V genes explain less than half of the discrepancy, and the remainder lacks a known reason. V and J calls plus clone size are reproduced from that table; the DNA served to infer D and trimming. This sample gives around 700,000 clones in total; about two thirds of them show up just once. The ten biggest clones cover approximately 2% of the sample.

This TCR was recovered from a woman aged 25-40 years in good health. Material for sequencing was memory CD4+ T cells sorted from blood. The cell subset or site label on this specimen signifies: CD45RA-negative fraction. The V and J segments used are TRBV19 and TRBJ2-1; a tentative D match to TRBD1 spans 6 bases. The bases are TGTGCCAGTAGTTACAGGGTGAGATACAATGAGCAGTTCTTC. This gives the protein CASSYRVRYNEQFF.